A selection of T cell receptor beta chains follows, all from one sample in a study of T cells in Graves' hyperthyroidism and ophthalmopathy. TCRdb re-derived calls from the multiplex PCR reads in MiXCR, one entry per CDR3 protein. The sample contains around 350,000 distinct CDR3 sequences, around 14% of which appear only once. Sequencing was carried out using blood. These receptors were obtained from a woman between 18 and 29 years old with Graves' hyperthyroidism that later progressed to Graves' ophthalmopathy. The CDR3 runs from the conserved cysteine through the conserved F or W.

j_call v_call cdr3_aa
TRBJ1-1 TRBV28 CASSLLDNLNTEAFF
TRBJ1-5 TRBV20-1 CSAFPGHPNQPQHF
TRBJ2-1 TRBV28 CASTRDRGVSYNEQFF
TRBJ1-2 TRBV28 CASSFQGWGGYTF
TRBJ1-2 TRBV20-1 CSATGVAPYGYTF
TRBJ2-3 TRBV2 CASSRGRTDTQYF
TRBJ2-7 TRBV10-3 CAISGGTGSYEQYF
TRBJ2-1 TRBV5-8 CASSPTGTGGLNEQFF
TRBJ2-2 TRBV20-1 CSAREGGTGELFF
TRBJ1-1 TRBV5-4 CASSLMEGPAGTEAFF
TRBJ2-5 TRBV29-1 CSVEGSETGRAETQYF
TRBJ2-3 TRBV7-2 CASSPSTGGWDTQYF
TRBJ2-6 TRBV3-1 CASSQDLTSGANVLTF
TRBJ2-2 TRBV28 CATIDNIGLAVTGELFF
TRBJ2-1 TRBV7-7 CASSLGPSGGNEQFF
TRBJ2-7 TRBV7-8 CASSLELGRGSYEQYF
TRBJ2-7 TRBV7-2 CASSLGRGTYEQYF
TRBJ2-1 TRBV5-1 CASSPGTSALHEQFF
TRBJ2-3 TRBV6-5 CASSSSQGRGESDTQYF
TRBJ2-2 TRBV7-2 CASSSGLTTGELFF
TRBJ2-7 TRBV10-3 CAISEGPDGSSYEQYF
TRBJ2-2 TRBV6-2/TRBV6-3 CASSHLLGDRGTGELFF
TRBJ1-4 TRBV27 CASSLRFDEKLFF